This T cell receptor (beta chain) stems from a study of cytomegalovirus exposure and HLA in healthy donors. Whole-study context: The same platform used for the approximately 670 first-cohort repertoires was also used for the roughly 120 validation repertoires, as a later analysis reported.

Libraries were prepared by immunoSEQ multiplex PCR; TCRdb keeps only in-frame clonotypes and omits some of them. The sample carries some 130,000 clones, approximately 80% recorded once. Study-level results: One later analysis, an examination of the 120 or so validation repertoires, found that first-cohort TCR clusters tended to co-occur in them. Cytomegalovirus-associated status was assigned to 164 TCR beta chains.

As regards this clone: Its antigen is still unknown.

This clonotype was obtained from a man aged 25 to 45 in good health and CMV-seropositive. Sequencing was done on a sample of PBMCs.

CDR3 protein: CASRSTVYGSNYGYTF. DNA for the CDR3: TGCGCCAGCAGGTCAACGGTCTACGGTTCTAACTATGGCTACACCTTC. The chain uses TRBV4-1 and TRBJ1-2; D unclear. V was pared by 6 bases and J by 0 bases, with 17 bases between. Germline V gives CDR1 MGHRA, CDR2 YSYEKL. The CDR3 runs to 16 residues.